The 11 T cell receptor beta chains reported below all come from one sample, sequenced in a study of cytomegalovirus exposure and HLA in healthy donors. Primers: 60 Vbeta forward and 13 Jbeta reverse. Clones were sequenced by immunoSEQ multiplex PCR, and TCRdb holds only the in-frame ones, with some missing. The sample has 150,000 to 180,000 clones, more than 70% seen once. Material for sequencing was PBMCs. Receptor source: a middle-aged woman in good health and CMV-seropositive.

This clone has a single count. The V and J genes are TRBV7-3 and TRBJ2-3; perhaps TRBD1 as D (6 bases). Trimming shortened V by 5 bases and J by 5 bases, and 11 bases separated the two germline ends. CDR3 length: 13 residues. CDR1 and CDR2 from the germline V gene are SGHTA and FQGTGA. This CDR3 is CASSVEGGDTQYF. For the CDR3, the DNA is TGTGCCAGCAGCGTGGAAGGGGGAGATACGCAGTATTTT.

The gene calls are TRBV19 and TRBJ1-4; D call uncertain. Germline V gene data show CDR1 as LNHDA and CDR2 as SQIVND (reference sequence). V lost 3 bases and J 9 bases, leaving 5 bases between the germline ends. The CDR3 consists of 11 residues. This CDR3 reads CASSIQKKLFF. CDR3 DNA sequence: TGTGCCAGTAGTATCCAAAAAAAACTGTTTTTT.

The chain joins TRBV5-1 to TRBJ1-6; D not resolved. Germline loops: CDR1 SGHRS, CDR2 YFSETQ. This CDR3 contains 12 residues. V dropped 4 bases and J dropped 15 bases, with 14 bases sitting between them. The CDR3 nucleotides read TGCGCCAGCAGCCCTGGCGGGAAAGACCTCCACTTT. Translating it yields CASSPGGKDLHF.

The chain has TRBV6-6 and TRBJ1-1; 9 positions match TRBD1. In germline, CDR1 is MNHNY, CDR2 SVGAGI (reference sequence). V lost 7 bases to trimming and J lost 7 bases; unmatched junction nucleotides: 10. The CDR3 runs 14 residues. The CDR3 region is CASTAQGARIEAFF. CDR3 nucleotides: TGTGCCAGCACCGCACAGGGGGCGAGAATTGAAGCTTTCTTT.

This chain joins TRBV7-8 and TRBJ1-1; D call uncertain. V was clipped by 3 bases and J by 1 base, with 9 bases between them. The CDR3 totals 14 residues. Germline V gene data show CDR1 as SGHVS and CDR2 as FQNEAQ. Here the CDR3 DNA reads TGTGCCAGCAGCTTGACAAGGCAGAACACTGAAGCTTTCTTT. Protein product: CASSLTRQNTEAFF.

V is TRBV5-5 and J is TRBJ2-5, with a tentative D call TRBD1 (5 bases). Germline V lookup: CDR1 SGHKS, CDR2 YYEKEE (reference sequence). The CDR3 spans 12 residues. Trimming took 3 bases from V and 4 from J, leaving 7 bases between them. CDR3 region: CASSSGSETQYF. CDR3 sequence (DNA): TGTGCCAGCAGCTCAGGGTCAGAGACCCAGTACTTC.

This chain connects TRBV19 to TRBJ1-1; the D gene is possibly TRBD1 (6 bases). This CDR3 has 18 amino acids. Trimming stripped 0 bases from V and 4 bases from J, with 21 bases between. The germline V gene has CDR1 LNHDA and CDR2 SQIVND (reference sequence). The CDR3 coding sequence is TGTGCCAGTAGTATAGATCTGGGGGCGTTGGGGGATGGCACTGAAGCTTTCTTT. The encoded protein is CASSIDLGALGDGTEAFF.

The CDR3 coding sequence is TGTGCCAGCAGCTTAGTGGCGGGATTGAACACTGAAGCTTTCTTT. Protein sequence: CASSLVAGLNTEAFF. The chain is built from TRBV7-6 and TRBJ1-1; no definite D call. The germline V and J ends were trimmed by 1 base and 0 bases, with 9 bases remaining between them. Germline assignment: CDR1 SGHVS and CDR2 FNYEAQ. The CDR3 has 15 amino acids.

The V and J genes are TRBV6-1 and TRBJ1-5, with no clear D. V lost 3 bases to trimming and J lost 0 bases, with 15 bases between them. Per the germline V gene, CDR1 is MNHNS and CDR2 is SASEGT. The CDR3 covers 17 residues. Here the CDR3 reads CASSDNRQAHSNQPQHF. CDR3 bases: TGTGCCAGCAGTGATAATCGGCAGGCCCATAGCAATCAGCCCCAGCATTTT.

The V gene is TRBV27, the J gene TRBJ2-2, with 7 positions matching TRBD1. V shed 2 bases and J 6 bases; nucleotides not matched to a gene: 9. There are 16 residues in the CDR3. Germline CDR1 is MNHEY and CDR2 is SMNVEV (reference sequence). This CDR3 is CASSLQGVTVAGELFF. DNA of the CDR3: TGTGCCAGCAGTTTACAGGGGGTTACCGTTGCCGGGGAGCTGTTTTTT.

The rearrangement links TRBV25-1 to TRBJ1-1, with D possibly matching TRBD1 (6 bases). The CDR3 extends over 16 amino acids. The V end was cut by 7 bases, the J end by 2 bases, with 20 bases between. In germline, CDR1 is MGHDK, CDR2 SYGVNS. The CDR3 sequence: CASTQGWGMVNTEAFF. The DNA of the CDR3 is TGTGCCAGCACACAGGGATGGGGAATGGTTAACACTGAAGCTTTCTTT.